These 24 T cell receptor beta chains were all obtained from the same sample, sequenced in a study of HIV-infected patients and healthy controls. cDNA was made from about 500 ng RNA using alpha and beta constant primers. Using multiplexing indices, alpha and beta chain libraries were generated apart by chain-specific third strand synthesis. From the 5' RACE reads, TCRdb called clonotypes with MiXCR, one entry per CDR3 protein. This table has tens of thousands of distinct CDR3 sequences, 8.5% appearing once. The repertoire came from unfractionated whole blood and reflected all unsorted peripheral T cells. Sequenced input: blood. These receptors were taken from an adult in good health.

This clonotype was found many times. The chain combines TRBV12-5 with TRBJ1-1; the D is unclear. V lost 6 bases, J lost 4 bases, and 33 bases lay in between. Germline lookup yields CDR1 LGHNT and CDR2 FRNRAP. The CDR3 runs to 20 residues. The CDR3 reads CASGPSIFEHVSTEATEAFF. The CDR3 bases are TGTGCTAGTGGCCCGAGTATCTTCGAGCATGTCTCCACCGAAGCCACTGAAGCTTTCTTT.

This clonotype was detected many times. This chain uses TRBV19 with TRBJ1-1; D is undetermined. V was clipped by 5 bases and J by 6 bases, with 10 bases between them. Germline loops: CDR1 LNHDA, CDR2 SQIVND (reference sequence). The CDR3 length is 12 residues. The CDR3 nucleotides are TGTGCCAGTAGTTCCCTAGCCCCTGAAGCTTTCTTT. Translation gives CASSSLAPEAFF.

This clonotype was seen repeatedly, ten times or more. The CDR3 region has the DNA TGTGCCAGCAGCCCGTCGGGACGGGCCTACGAGCAGTACTTC. Its translation: CASSPSGRAYEQYF. V is TRBV3-1 and J is TRBJ2-7; D possibly matches TRBD1 or TRBD2 (5 bases each). CDR3 size: 14 residues. Germline V gives CDR1 LGHDT, CDR2 YNNKEL (reference sequence). V gave up 4 bases and J gave up 2 bases, with 12 bases separating them.

The chain joins TRBV20-1 to TRBJ1-6; D remains unclear. CDR3 length equals 17 residues. The germline CDR1 and CDR2 sequences are DFQATT and SNEGSKA (reference sequence). Between the trimmed V and J ends, which lost 5 bases and 0 bases, there was a span of 17 bases. CDR3 loop: CSAAVVGSSSYNSPLHF. The CDR3 bases are TGCAGTGCTGCCGTGGTAGGGTCAAGCTCCTATAATTCACCCCTCCACTTT.

This clonotype occurred many times. The chain employs TRBV12-3 or TRBV12-4 and TRBJ1-1; D is uncertain. The CDR3 totals 14 residues. Trimming removed 3 bases from V and 3 bases from J, with 11 bases in between. The CDR3 DNA reads TGTGCCAGCAGTTTCGCTCCCCAAGACACTGAAGCTTTCTTT. Translating gives CASSFAPQDTEAFF.

This rearrangement joins TRBV5-1 to TRBJ1-4; tentative D call: TRBD1 (5 bases). Per the germline V gene, CDR1 is SGHRS and CDR2 is YFSETQ. CDR3 size: 14 residues. V lost 2 bases and J 4 bases, leaving 9 bases between the germline ends. The CDR3 coding sequence is TGCGCCAGCAGCTTTGGGGGGGATAATGAAAAACTGTTTTTT. It yields the protein CASSFGGDNEKLFF.

This clonotype came up many times. V gene TRBV5-1 combines with J gene TRBJ2-3; TRBD2 agrees at 7 bases. CDR1 is SGHRS and CDR2 is YFSETQ in the germline V gene. The CDR3 totals 15 residues. With V trimmed by 1 base and J by 0 bases, 2 bases remained unmatched. Here the CDR3 reads CASSLSGVSTDTQYF. The CDR3 nucleotides are TGCGCCAGCAGCTTGAGCGGGGTTAGCACAGATACGCAGTATTTT.

This clonotype was seen repeatedly, ten times or more. The V and J genes are TRBV5-1 and TRBJ1-1; 7 bases fit TRBD1. Germline lookup yields CDR1 SGHRS and CDR2 YFSETQ. V shed 4 bases, J shed 3 bases, and the junction held 6 bases outside the gene matches. This CDR3 spans 14 amino acids. The CDR3 spells CASSRWTGDTEAFF. The CDR3 DNA follows: TGCGCCAGCAGCAGGTGGACAGGAGACACTGAAGCTTTCTTT. The variable domain in full, completed from reference TRBV5-1 and TRBJ1-1, reads KAGVTQTPRYLIKTRGQQVTLSCSPISGHRSVSWYQQTPGQGLQFLFEYFSETQRNKGNFPGRFSGRQFSNSRSEMNVSTLELGDSALYLCASSRWTGDTEAFFGQGTRLTVV.

The V and J genes are TRBV19 and TRBJ2-2, with a possible D match to TRBD2 (6 bases). Trimming took 7 bases from V and 6 from J, leaving 15 bases between them. The CDR3 has 14 residues. The germline V gene has CDR1 LNHDA and CDR2 SQIVND (reference sequence). The CDR3 nucleotides read TGTGCCAGTAATGAGGTCCGCGGGGCCGGGGAGCTGTTTTTT. Residues: CASNEVRGAGELFF.

This clonotype was observed a handful of times. This chain connects TRBV11-2 to TRBJ2-3; 7 nucleotides line up with TRBD1. Unmatched junction bases numbered 6, after V lost 5 bases and J lost 4 bases. The CDR3 consists of 14 residues. Germline V gene data show CDR1 as SGHAT and CDR2 as FQNNGV. CDR3 coding DNA: TGTGCCAGCAGCAGGGACAGTCAATCAGATACGCAGTATTTT. Residues: CASSRDSQSDTQYF.

This sequence joins TRBV30 and TRBJ1-2; weak D call: TRBD1 (5 bases). CDR1 GTSNPN and CDR2 SVGIG come from the germline V gene (reference sequence). The CDR3 has 12 amino acids. V was shortened by 4 bases and J by 8 bases, with 14 bases between the two germline ends. The CDR3 coding sequence is TGTGCCTGGATAGTGGGGCCGAGAGGCTACACCTTC. It encodes CAWIVGPRGYTF.

This clonotype has at least ten counts. The CDR3 nucleotides read TGTGCCAGCGACGATAACAGGGGAGACACTGAAGCTTTCTTT. It translates to CASDDNRGDTEAFF. J is TRBJ1-1 and V is TRBV2; 7 bases map to TRBD1. The V and J ends lost 8 bases and 3 bases, in that order; junction bases with no gene match: 9. The germline V gene has CDR1 SNHLY and CDR2 FYNNEI. The CDR3 totals 14 residues.

Sample share makes this clonotype medium-sized (0.01 to 0.1%). CDR3 in DNA: TGTGCCAGCAGACCGGGGCATCACACTGAAGCTTTCTTT. Translation gives CASRPGHHTEAFF. The rearrangement links TRBV6-6 to TRBJ1-1; a weak D match, TRBD1 (5 bases). V was shortened by 6 bases and J by 3 bases, with 11 bases between the two germline ends. The CDR3 has 13 residues. CDR1 and CDR2 (germline): MNHNY, SVGAGI (reference sequence).

This clonotype qualifies as medium-sized. The rearrangement uses TRBV29-1 and TRBJ1-4, with 11 positions matching TRBD1. The CDR3 totals 15 residues. CDR1 SQVTM and CDR2 ANQGSEA come from the germline V gene. Germline trimming cut 0 bases from V and 7 bases from J; bases unmatched to any gene: 4. Written as DNA, the CDR3 is TGCAGCGTTGAAGATCGCGGGACAGGGGGTGAAAAACTGTTTTTT. Translating it yields CSVEDRGTGGEKLFF.

This clonotype was counted at least ten times. CDR3 sequence (DNA): TGTGCCTGGAGTGGGGCCGCCCGCTACACCTTC. This sequence encodes CAWSGAARYTF. V and J are TRBV30 and TRBJ1-2; D is uncertain. V shed 1 base and J shed 9 bases, with 9 bases lying between them. Germline V gene data show CDR1 as GTSNPN and CDR2 as SVGIG (reference sequence). This CDR3 is built from 11 residues.

This clonotype came up many times. This rearrangement joins TRBV24-1 to TRBJ1-5; 10 bases fit TRBD1. In germline, CDR1 is KGHDR, CDR2 SFDVKD. CDR3 length: 14 residues. Trimming removed 9 bases from V and 4 bases from J; junction bases left unmatched: 5. This CDR3 reads CATEGQGFNQPQHF. In DNA, the CDR3 is TGTGCCACCGAGGGACAGGGGTTTAATCAGCCCCAGCATTTT.

Many counts were recorded for this clonotype. The V call is TRBV14, the J call TRBJ1-6; D is unclear. V was trimmed by 4 bases and J by 9 bases, leaving 13 bases between them. The CDR3 is made up of 14 amino acids. The germline V gene has CDR1 SGHDN and CDR2 FVKESK. The CDR3 DNA sequence: TGTGCCAGCAGCCCGACATATTTGGGTTCACCCCTCCACTTT. This translates into CASSPTYLGSPLHF. Looking up the rest from reference TRBV14 and TRBJ1-6 gives the full variable domain: EAGVTQFPSHSVIEKGQTVTLRCDPISGHDNLYWYRRVMGKEIKFLLHFVKESKQDESGMPNNRFLAERTGGTYSTLKVQPAELEDSGVYFCASSPTYLGSPLHFGNGTRLTVT.

This rearrangement joins TRBV2 to TRBJ2-3; no clear D. Germline assignment: CDR1 SNHLY and CDR2 FYNNEI. CDR3 length: 14 residues. V was trimmed by 0 bases and J by 8 bases, leaving 12 bases between them. The CDR3 reads CASSEALQRGTQYF. CDR3 nucleotides: TGTGCCAGCAGTGAAGCGCTTCAGCGTGGTACGCAGTATTTT. Full variable domain (missing parts from reference TRBV2 and TRBJ2-3): EPEVTQTPSHQVTQMGQEVILRCVPISNHLYFYWYRQILGQKVEFLVSFYNNEISEKSEIFDDQFSVERPDGSNFTLKIRSTKLEDSAMYFCASSEALQRGTQYFGPGTRLTVL.

The chain carries TRBV10-3 and TRBJ2-3; 10 bases map to TRBD2. V dropped 3 bases and J dropped 1; count of bases not matched to a gene: 4. CDR1 ENHRY and CDR2 SYGVKD come from the germline V gene. CDR3 length: 16 residues. CDR3 region: CAISDLTSGRTDTQYF. The CDR3 DNA sequence: TGTGCCATCAGTGACTTGACTAGCGGGCGCACAGATACGCAGTATTTT.

This clonotype appeared many times. The chain couples TRBV27 to TRBJ1-5; D is uncertain. Trimming removed 2 bases at V and 0 bases at J, with 8 bases between. The CDR3 extends over 15 amino acids. The germline gives CDR1 MNHEY, CDR2 SMNVEV (reference sequence). The chain's CDR3 is CASSLKGYSNQPQHF. The CDR3 DNA is TGTGCCAGCAGTTTAAAGGGATATAGCAATCAGCCCCAGCATTTT.

The chain has TRBV12-3 or TRBV12-4 and TRBJ1-3; D is perhaps TRBD1 (6 bases). The CDR3 is 13 residues long. Trimming shortened V by 6 bases and J by 9 bases, and 15 bases separated the two germline ends. The CDR3 nucleotides are TGTGCCAGCAGACCGGACAGTCCCTCCACCATATATTTT. Translated: CASRPDSPSTIYF.

This clonotype has at least ten counts. V usage is TRBV29-1 and J usage is TRBJ2-3; D possibly uses TRBD1 or TRBD2 (5 bases each). V was pared by 2 bases and J by 1 base, with 13 bases between. The CDR3 spans 15 residues. The germline CDR1 and CDR2 sequences are SQVTM and ANQGSEA. CDR3 loop: CSVELYGAGTDTQYF. DNA for the CDR3: TGCAGCGTTGAACTGTACGGGGCTGGCACAGATACGCAGTATTTT.

This clonotype was recorded many times. CDR3 nucleotides: TGTGCCAGCAGTGAACGGACTAGCGGACCAATAGCCAAAAACATTCAGTACTTC. It translates to CASSERTSGPIAKNIQYF. The rearrangement links TRBV2 to TRBJ2-4; TRBD2 matches at 10 bases. The germline CDR1 and CDR2 sequences are SNHLY and FYNNEI. V lost 2 bases and J lost 0; bases outside the gene matches: 7. CDR3 length: 18 residues.

This clonotype was picked up many times. The V call is TRBV5-1, the J call TRBJ2-1; TRBD2 matches at 11 bases. This CDR3 has 15 residues. CDR1 and CDR2 from the germline V gene are SGHRS and YFSETQ. V gave up 2 bases and J gave up 6 bases; unmatched junction bases: 4. CDR3 sequence (DNA): TGCGCCAGCAGCTTTGGGACTAGCGGCTCCAATGAGCAGTTCTTC. As protein: CASSFGTSGSNEQFF. Supplemented by reference TRBV5-1 and TRBJ2-1, the full variable domain reads KAGVTQTPRYLIKTRGQQVTLSCSPISGHRSVSWYQQTPGQGLQFLFEYFSETQRNKGNFPGRFSGRQFSNSRSEMNVSTLELGDSALYLCASSFGTSGSNEQFFGPGTRLTVL.